The following is a T cell receptor beta chain sequence with its context. Antigen: not known. The data derive from a study of T cells expressing NK-cell markers. Turning to the study itself: It was sorted CD3+CD56-NKG2C+, CD3+CD56+NKG2C- and CD3+CD56+NKG2C+ T cells that provided the TCR beta repertoires. Study-wide points: In four donors, dominant clonotypes made up about 28.3-60.1% of CD3+CD56-NKG2C+ cells. HCMV specificity of the expanded NKG2C+ T cell clones stayed unclear.

The germline V gene has CDR1 MNHEY and CDR2 SMNVEV (reference sequence). This CDR3 is 15 amino acids long. Template switching by 5'RACE with UMIs generated the TCR beta cDNA. TCRdb reprocessed the 5' RACE reads and keeps a single row for each CDR3 protein, giving no DNA. In total, the table holds some 450,000 distinct CDR3 sequences. The clonotype was recovered from a woman aged 18 to 75 in good health. The chain carries TRBV27 and TRBJ2-3. The source material was blood T cells: a sorted CD56 or NKG2C T cell subset, CD4+ or CD8+ T cells, or bulk PBMC T cells (not recorded which). This CDR3 is CASSLSDSSTDTQYF.